These T cell receptor beta chains were read from a single sample in a study of T-cell reconstitution after alpha-beta-depleted transplantation in children. One entry per CDR3 protein results from TCRdb running MiXCR on the PCR reads. This table holds fewer than 250,000 distinct CDR3 sequences, roughly 15% found once. Sequenced here: PBMCs, mostly from graft donor cells, sampled 360 days after TCRalphabeta/CD19-depleted stem cell transplant. The receptor source for this set is a male patient under 10 years old who had a stem cell transplant for acute lymphoblastic leukemia, so the T cells may come from the graft donor. The CDR3 runs from the conserved cysteine through the conserved F or W. D genes are given only for firm matches. Only some rows state a clone size, as once, few, many or a class for expanded clones.

d_gene,j_gene,v_gene,abundance,CDR3aa,CDR3nt
TRBD2,TRBJ2-3,TRBV20-1,.,CSARPLSGESTDTQYF,TGCAGTGCTAGACCCCTTAGCGGGGAAAGCACAGATACGCAGTATTTT
.,TRBJ2-1,TRBV18,few,CASSPDLSYNEQFF,TGTGCCAGCTCACCTGACCTCTCCTACAATGAGCAGTTCTTC
.,TRBJ2-1,TRBV6-5,.,CASSYARFRFNEQFF,TGTGCCAGCAGTTATGCACGATTTAGGTTCAATGAGCAGTTCTTC
TRBD1,TRBJ1-2,TRBV3-1,few,CASSQEIADRGGYTF,TGTGCCAGCAGCCAAGAGATCGCGGACAGGGGGGGCTACACCTTC
TRBD2,TRBJ2-7,TRBV29-1,few,CSVELAGAYEQYF,TGCAGCGTTGAACTAGCGGGGGCCTACGAGCAGTACTTC
.,TRBJ1-2,TRBV3-1,.,CASSQGGYGYTF,TGTGCCAGCAGCCAAGGAGGGTATGGCTACACCTTC
.,TRBJ2-5,TRBV7-9,.,CASSPRGTSQETQYF,TGTGCCAGCAGTCCCCGGGGGACTTCCCAAGAGACCCAGTACTTC
TRBD2,TRBJ2-1,TRBV28,many,CASSFSLAGATLRVQFF,TGTGCCAGCAGTTTCTCACTAGCGGGGGCGACTCTTAGGGTGCAGTTCTTC
.,TRBJ1-5,TRBV7-9,.,CASSPAGADNQPQHF,TGTGCCAGCAGCCCCGCAGGGGCTGACAATCAGCCCCAGCATTTT
TRBD1,TRBJ1-1,TRBV20-1,.,CSASPLRGYTEAFF,TGCAGTGCTAGTCCGCTCAGGGGGTACACTGAAGCTTTCTTT
TRBD1,TRBJ1-3,TRBV9,.,CASSVDPTGAASGNTIYF,TGTGCCAGCAGCGTAGATCCCACAGGGGCTGCTTCTGGAAACACCATATATTTT
TRBD2,TRBJ2-1,TRBV20-1,.,CSGAGGQNPGTSGSKVQFF,TGCAGTGGGGCGGGTGGGCAAAACCCCGGGACTAGCGGGTCAAAAGTACAGTTCTTC
TRBD1,TRBJ2-7,TRBV7-8,many,CASSPDRGYEQYF,TGTGCCAGCAGTCCCGACAGGGGGTACGAGCAGTACTTC
TRBD2,TRBJ2-1,TRBV4-1,few,CASSQDQRGGYNEQFF,TGCGCCAGCAGCCAAGATCAACGGGGGGGTTACAATGAGCAGTTCTTC
.,TRBJ2-2,TRBV11-2,.,CASSLTGTFTGELFF,TGTGCCAGCAGCCTAACCGGGACATTCACCGGGGAGCTGTTTTTT
.,TRBJ2-7,TRBV6-5,.,CASSYSKGVPFF,TGTGCCAGCAGTTACTCGAAAGGGGTCCCGTTCTTC
TRBD2,TRBJ2-1,TRBV4-1,few,CASSQEWLADNEQFF,TGCGCCAGCAGCCAAGAATGGCTAGCGGACAATGAGCAGTTCTTC
.,TRBJ1-1,TRBV12-3/TRBV12-4,few,CASSFSGGNTEAFF,TGTGCCAGCAGTTTCTCGGGCGGGAACACTGAAGCTTTCTTT
TRBD2,TRBJ2-5,TRBV6-5,many,CASSYPTSGGVPYQETQYF,TGTGCCAGCAGTTACCCCACTAGCGGGGGGGTACCGTACCAAGAGACCCAGTACTTC
.,TRBJ2-7,TRBV7-9,.,CASSLSSGGDYEQYF,TGTGCCAGCAGCTTATCCTCAGGCGGAGACTACGAGCAGTACTTC
.,TRBJ2-4,TRBV5-1,.,CASSQTQNIQYF,TGCGCCAGCAGTCAGACCCAAAACATTCAGTACTTC
.,TRBJ1-2,TRBV7-2,few,CASSSRTDGYTF,TGTGCCAGCAGCTCCAGGACGGATGGCTACACCTTC
.,TRBJ2-7,TRBV2,.,CASSVTYEQYF,TGTGCCAGCAGTGTCACCTACGAGCAGTACTTC
.,TRBJ2-1,TRBV6-2/TRBV6-3,.,CASSPGVTYNEQFF,TGTGCCAGCAGCCCCGGGGTTACCTACAATGAGCAGTTCTTC
.,TRBJ2-7,TRBV6-1,.,CASRRARGTPHEQYF,TGTGCCAGCAGGAGGGCGAGGGGAACGCCCCACGAGCAGTACTTC
TRBD1,TRBJ2-2,TRBV4-2,.,CASSQPGTGVTGELFF,TGTGCCAGCAGCCAACCCGGGACAGGGGTCACCGGGGAGCTGTTTTTT
TRBD2,TRBJ2-1,TRBV4-3,.,CASSQSTSGPLEQFF,TGCGCCAGCAGCCAGTCGACTAGCGGGCCCCTCGAGCAGTTCTTC
.,TRBJ1-2,TRBV3-1,.,CASSQDSGTGYTF,TGTGCCAGCAGCCAAGATAGTGGGACAGGCTACACCTTC
.,TRBJ2-7,TRBV6-4,.,CASSKEPSSYEQYF,TGTGCCAGCAGCAAGGAGCCGAGCTCCTACGAGCAGTACTTC
.,TRBJ2-5,TRBV7-2,.,CASSLVAAEETQYF,TGTGCCAGCAGCTTAGTGGCAGCCGAGGAGACCCAGTACTTC
.,TRBJ1-1,TRBV6-2/TRBV6-3,few,CASSDGGRSAFF,TGTGCCAGCAGCGACGGGGGTAGATCAGCTTTCTTT
.,TRBJ1-6,TRBV18,few,CASSPTRESYNSPLHF,TGTGCCAGCTCACCAACCAGGGAGTCCTATAATTCACCCCTCCACTTT
.,TRBJ1-1,TRBV7-2,.,CASRIRAEAFF,TGTGCCAGCAGGATAAGGGCTGAAGCTTTCTTT
.,TRBJ1-6,TRBV12-3/TRBV12-4,.,CASRLGRYSPLHF,TGTGCCAGCAGGCTAGGACGGTATTCACCCCTCCACTTT
.,TRBJ1-5,TRBV2,.,CASSPGGYSNQPQHF,TGTGCCAGCAGCCCAGGAGGCTATAGCAATCAGCCCCAGCATTTT
TRBD1,TRBJ2-3,TRBV18,many,CASSHPGGATDTQYF,TGTGCCAGCTCACATCCAGGGGGCGCGACAGATACGCAGTATTTT
TRBD2,TRBJ2-3,TRBV20-1,.,CSASPASGGTDTQYF,TGCAGTGCCTCCCCGGCTAGCGGGGGAACAGATACGCAGTATTTT
.,TRBJ2-2,TRBV7-3,.,CASSLRQTNTGELFF,TGTGCCAGCAGCTTGAGGCAAACGAACACCGGGGAGCTGTTTTTT
.,TRBJ1-2,TRBV7-9,.,CASRRTSSGVGGYTF,TGTGCCAGCAGACGCACATCTTCAGGGGTCGGGGGCTACACCTTC
.,TRBJ1-1,TRBV5-1,few,CASSWRVDLGTEAFF,TGCGCCAGCAGCTGGCGCGTGGATTTGGGCACTGAAGCTTTCTTT
.,TRBJ2-7,TRBV20-1,few,CSARDAGRGIYEQYF,TGCAGTGCTAGAGATGCGGGCAGGGGAATTTACGAGCAGTACTTC
.,TRBJ2-1,TRBV27,few,CASSSKGSHNEQFF,TGTGCCAGCAGTTCAAAGGGGAGCCACAATGAGCAGTTCTTC
.,TRBJ1-3,TRBV7-2,few,CASSLGGSSSGNTIYF,TGTGCCAGCAGCTTGGGCGGCAGCAGCTCTGGAAACACCATATATTTT
TRBD1,TRBJ1-4,TRBV28,.,CASGDRRYEKLFF,TGTGCCAGCGGGGACAGAAGGTATGAAAAACTGTTTTTT
TRBD2,TRBJ2-1,TRBV5-1,few,CASSSGTSGIYNEQFF,TGCGCCAGCAGCTCCGGGACTAGCGGGATCTACAATGAGCAGTTCTTC
.,TRBJ1-1,TRBV5-1,.,CASSLEAPPVAFF,TGCGCCAGCAGCTTGGAAGCTCCTCCGGTAGCTTTCTTT
TRBD2,TRBJ2-2,TRBV2,few,CASSELAGNTGELFF,TGTGCCAGCAGTGAACTAGCGGGGAACACCGGGGAGCTGTTTTTT
.,TRBJ2-2,TRBV5-1,few,CASSLTNANTGELFF,TGCGCCAGCAGCCTGACTAACGCGAACACCGGGGAGCTGTTTTTT
.,TRBJ2-2,TRBV11-3,.,CASSGEWPNQVTGELFF,TGTGCCAGCAGCGGGGAATGGCCAAATCAGGTGACCGGGGAGCTGTTTTTT
.,TRBJ2-1,TRBV5-1,.,CASSLETPQRLEQFF,TGCGCCAGCAGCTTGGAGACTCCCCAACGACTTGAGCAGTTCTTC
TRBD1,TRBJ2-2,TRBV4-3,.,CASSQAGQGNTGELFF,TGCGCCAGCAGCCAAGCGGGACAGGGGAACACCGGGGAGCTGTTTTTT
TRBD1,TRBJ2-3,TRBV10-3,few,CAISLGQGGTDTQYF,TGTGCCATCAGTTTAGGACAGGGAGGCACAGATACGCAGTATTTT
TRBD1,TRBJ2-3,TRBV10-3,few,CATLNRQGSTDTQYF,TGTGCCACCCTGAATCGACAGGGAAGCACAGATACGCAGTATTTT
.,TRBJ2-2,TRBV12-3/TRBV12-4,few,CASSPEGPLLTGELFF,TGTGCCAGCAGCCCCGAGGGGCCATTGTTGACCGGGGAGCTGTTTTTT
.,TRBJ2-5,TRBV3-1,.,CASCQGIAGPSEETQYF,TGTGCCTCCTGCCAAGGAATTGCGGGACCCTCAGAGGAGACCCAGTACTTC
TRBD1,TRBJ1-1,TRBV2,.,CASRTETGKHTEAFF,TGTGCCAGCAGGACCGAGACAGGGAAGCACACTGAAGCTTTCTTT
.,TRBJ2-7,TRBV2,.,CASSESGGSSYEQYF,TGTGCCAGCAGTGAATCCGGGGGATCCTCCTACGAGCAGTACTTC
.,TRBJ2-1,TRBV29-1,few,CSVYRGLYNEQFF,TGCAGCGTCTACCGGGGACTCTACAATGAGCAGTTCTTC
TRBD1,TRBJ2-1,TRBV10-3,few,CAISERGQGGWSNEQFF,TGTGCCATCAGTGAACGCGGACAGGGCGGCTGGAGTAATGAGCAGTTCTTC
.,TRBJ1-1,TRBV7-2,many,CASSLHVNTEAFF,TGTGCCAGCAGCTTACACGTGAACACTGAAGCTTTCTTT